This entry concerns a single TCR beta chain. Antigen: not known. This entry is derived from a study of T cell responses to AZD1222 COVID-19 vaccine. Findings of the study overall: Repertoires were obtained solely post-peak T cell response. Donors in the cohort were predominantly white British and more often female, and clonal diversity was possibly underestimated. Reports indicate that nearly half of spike-specific TCRs are directed at unmutated variant regions. Spike-wide coverage was observed for vaccine-associated CD4 TCRs, with dominant responses at 160-218 and 743-854.

The repertoire was sequenced with immunoSEQ multiplex PCR; TCRdb's copy has only in-frame clones and lacks some. There are 150,000 or so clones in the sample; around 86% occur only once, and less than 5% lies in the top ten. V was cut by 2 bases and J by 0 bases, with 10 bases left in between. The germline gives CDR1 MNHNS, CDR2 SASEGT. The CDR3 sequence is 15 residues long. The clonotype comes from an adult in good health. The chain has TRBV6-1 and TRBJ1-1, with D unresolved. The sample consisted of peripheral blood, taken on day 0 of MenACWY control vaccination. This CDR3 is CASSEYPQLNTEAFF. CDR3 nucleotides: TGTGCCAGCAGTGAATATCCCCAATTGAACACTGAAGCTTTCTTT.